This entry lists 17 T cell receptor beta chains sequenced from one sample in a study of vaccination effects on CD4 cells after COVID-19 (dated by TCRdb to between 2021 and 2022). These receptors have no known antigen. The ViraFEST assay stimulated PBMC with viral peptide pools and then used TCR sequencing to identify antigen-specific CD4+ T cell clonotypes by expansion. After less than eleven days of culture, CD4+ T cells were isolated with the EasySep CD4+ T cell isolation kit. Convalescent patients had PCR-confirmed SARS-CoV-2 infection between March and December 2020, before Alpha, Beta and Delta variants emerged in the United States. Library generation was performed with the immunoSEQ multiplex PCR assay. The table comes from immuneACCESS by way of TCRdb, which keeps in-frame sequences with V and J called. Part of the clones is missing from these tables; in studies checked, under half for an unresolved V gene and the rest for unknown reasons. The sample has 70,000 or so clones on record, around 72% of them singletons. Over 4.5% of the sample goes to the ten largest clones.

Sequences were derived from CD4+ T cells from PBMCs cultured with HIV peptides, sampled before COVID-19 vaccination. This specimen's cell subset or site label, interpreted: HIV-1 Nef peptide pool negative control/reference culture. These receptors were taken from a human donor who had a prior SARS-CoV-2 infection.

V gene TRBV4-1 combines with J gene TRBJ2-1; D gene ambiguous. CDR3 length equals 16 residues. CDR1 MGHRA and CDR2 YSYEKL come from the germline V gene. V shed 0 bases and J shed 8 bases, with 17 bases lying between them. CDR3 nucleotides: TGCGCCAGCAGCCAAGATCGACCGCTACTATCTGATGAGCAGTTCTTC. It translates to CASSQDRPLLSDEQFF.

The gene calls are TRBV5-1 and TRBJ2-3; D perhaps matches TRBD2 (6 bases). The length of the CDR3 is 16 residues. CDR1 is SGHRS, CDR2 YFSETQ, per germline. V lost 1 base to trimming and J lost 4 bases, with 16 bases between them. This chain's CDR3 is CASSLLGGGNADTQYF. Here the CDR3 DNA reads TGCGCCAGCAGCTTGTTGGGGGGTGGTAACGCAGATACGCAGTATTTT.

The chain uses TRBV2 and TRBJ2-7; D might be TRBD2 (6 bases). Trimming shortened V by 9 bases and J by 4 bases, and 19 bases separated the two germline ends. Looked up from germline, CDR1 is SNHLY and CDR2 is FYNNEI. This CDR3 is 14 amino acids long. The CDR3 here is CASSETGGFYEQYF. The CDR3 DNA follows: TGTGCCAGTAGCGAAACCGGGGGATTTTACGAGCAGTACTTC.

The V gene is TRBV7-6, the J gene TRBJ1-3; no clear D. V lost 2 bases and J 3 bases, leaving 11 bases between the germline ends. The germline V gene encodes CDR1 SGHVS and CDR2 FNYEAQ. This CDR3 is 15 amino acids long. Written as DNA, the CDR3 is TGTGCCAGCAGCTTAAGCCCCGGCGGTGGAAACACCATATATTTT. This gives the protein CASSLSPGGGNTIYF.

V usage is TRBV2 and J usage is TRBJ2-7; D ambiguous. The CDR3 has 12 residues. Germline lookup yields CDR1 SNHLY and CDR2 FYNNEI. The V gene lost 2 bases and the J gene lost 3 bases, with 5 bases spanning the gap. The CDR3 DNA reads TGTGCCAGCAGTGAACACGTCTACGAGCAGTACTTC. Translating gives CASSEHVYEQYF.

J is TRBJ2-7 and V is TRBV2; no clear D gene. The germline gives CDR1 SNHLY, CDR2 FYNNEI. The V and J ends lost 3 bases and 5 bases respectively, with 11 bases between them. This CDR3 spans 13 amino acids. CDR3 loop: CASSDRASDEQYF. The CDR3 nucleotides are TGTGCCAGCAGTGACCGGGCCTCTGACGAGCAGTACTTC.

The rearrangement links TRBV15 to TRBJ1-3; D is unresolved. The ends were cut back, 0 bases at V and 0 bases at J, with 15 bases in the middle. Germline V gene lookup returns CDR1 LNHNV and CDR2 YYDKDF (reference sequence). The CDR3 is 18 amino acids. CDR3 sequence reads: CATSRDGGGEYSGNTIYF. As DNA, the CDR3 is TGTGCCACCAGCAGAGATGGCGGTGGAGAGTACTCTGGAAACACCATATATTTT. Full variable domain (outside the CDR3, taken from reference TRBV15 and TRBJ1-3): DAMVIQNPRYQVTQFGKPVTLSCSQTLNHNVMYWYQQKSSQAPKLLFHYYDKDFNNEADTPDNFQSRRPNTSFCFLDIRSPGLGDTAMYLCATSRDGGGEYSGNTIYFGEGSWLTVV.

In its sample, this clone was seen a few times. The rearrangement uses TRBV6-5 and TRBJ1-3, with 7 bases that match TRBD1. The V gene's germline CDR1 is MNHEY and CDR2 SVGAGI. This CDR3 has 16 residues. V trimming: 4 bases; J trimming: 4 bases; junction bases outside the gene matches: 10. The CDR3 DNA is TGTGCCAGCAGTTCCTTGACAGGGACGGCAGGAAACACCATATATTTT. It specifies CASSSLTGTAGNTIYF.

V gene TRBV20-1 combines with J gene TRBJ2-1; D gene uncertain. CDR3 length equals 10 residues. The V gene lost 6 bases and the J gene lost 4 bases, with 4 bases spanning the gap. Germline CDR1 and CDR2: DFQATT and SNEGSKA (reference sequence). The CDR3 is CSAIYNEQFF. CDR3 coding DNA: TGCAGTGCCATTTACAATGAGCAGTTCTTC.

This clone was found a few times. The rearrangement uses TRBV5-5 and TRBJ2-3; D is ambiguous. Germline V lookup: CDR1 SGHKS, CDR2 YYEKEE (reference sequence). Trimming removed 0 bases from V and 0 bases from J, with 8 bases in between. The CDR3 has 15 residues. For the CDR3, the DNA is TGTGCCAGCAGCTTGGCGCCAGTCAGCACAGATACGCAGTATTTT. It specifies CASSLAPVSTDTQYF.

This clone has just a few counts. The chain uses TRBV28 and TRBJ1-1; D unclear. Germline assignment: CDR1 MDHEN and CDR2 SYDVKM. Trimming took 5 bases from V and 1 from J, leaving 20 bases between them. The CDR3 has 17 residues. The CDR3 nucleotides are TGTGCCAGCAGTCCCCTAGAATCCTGGCCCGGGAACACTGAAGCTTTCTTT. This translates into CASSPLESWPGNTEAFF.

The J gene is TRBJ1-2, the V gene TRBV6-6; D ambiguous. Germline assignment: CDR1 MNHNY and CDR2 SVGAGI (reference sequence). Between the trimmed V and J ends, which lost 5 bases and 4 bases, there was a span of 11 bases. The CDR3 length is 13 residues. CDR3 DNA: TGTGCCAGCAGTCCCTATAAAGGCTATGGCTACACCTTC. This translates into CASSPYKGYGYTF.

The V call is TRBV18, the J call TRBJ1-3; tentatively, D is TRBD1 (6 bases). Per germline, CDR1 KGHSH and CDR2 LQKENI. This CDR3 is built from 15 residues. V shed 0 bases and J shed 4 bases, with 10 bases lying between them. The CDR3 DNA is TGTGCCAGCTCACCACCGGGCACAGGGGGAAACACCATATATTTT. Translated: CASSPPGTGGNTIYF.

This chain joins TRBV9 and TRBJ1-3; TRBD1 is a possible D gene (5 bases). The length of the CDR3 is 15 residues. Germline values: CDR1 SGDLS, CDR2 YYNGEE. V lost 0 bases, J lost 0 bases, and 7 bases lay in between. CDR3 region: CASSVGGHSGNTIYF. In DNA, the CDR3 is TGTGCCAGCAGCGTAGGCGGACACTCTGGAAACACCATATATTTT. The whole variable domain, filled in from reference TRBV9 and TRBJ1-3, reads DSGVTQTPKHLITATGQRVTLRCSPRSGDLSVYWYQQSLDQGLQFLIQYYNGEERAKGNILERFSAQQFPDLHSELNLSSLELGDSALYFCASSVGGHSGNTIYFGEGSWLTVV.

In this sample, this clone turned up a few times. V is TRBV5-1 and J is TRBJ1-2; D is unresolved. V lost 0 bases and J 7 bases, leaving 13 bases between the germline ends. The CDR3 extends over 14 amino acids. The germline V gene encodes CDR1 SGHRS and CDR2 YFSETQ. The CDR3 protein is CASSLGVLMGGYTF. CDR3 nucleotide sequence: TGCGCCAGCAGCTTGGGGGTGCTCATGGGTGGCTACACCTTC.

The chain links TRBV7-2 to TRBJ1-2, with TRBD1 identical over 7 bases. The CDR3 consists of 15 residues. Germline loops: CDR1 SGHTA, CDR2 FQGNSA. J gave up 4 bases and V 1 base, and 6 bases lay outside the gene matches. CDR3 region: CASSLGGGRSYGYTF. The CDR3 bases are TGTGCCAGCAGCTTAGGAGGGGGCAGGAGCTATGGCTACACCTTC.

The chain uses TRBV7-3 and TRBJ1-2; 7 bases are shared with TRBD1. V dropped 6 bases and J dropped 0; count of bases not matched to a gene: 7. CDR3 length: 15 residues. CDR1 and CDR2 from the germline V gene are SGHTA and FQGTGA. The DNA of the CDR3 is TGTGCCAGCAGTAAGGCAGGGGGAGCTAACTATGGCTACACCTTC. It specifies CASSKAGGANYGYTF.